This T cell receptor (beta chain) is drawn from a study of blood T cell repertoires in COVID-19. Study as a whole: Samples taken during acute and convalescent COVID-19 were collected in the United States, Italy and Spain.

This table comes from immunoSEQ multiplex PCR, and its TCRdb copy is limited to in-frame clones, with some not included. The table lists about 340,000 clones, around nine tenths of them singletons, with around 3.5% in the top ten. This clonotype was obtained from a woman under 30 who had recovered from COVID-19. The sequenced sample consisted of peripheral blood.

The CDR3 coding sequence is TGTGCCATCAGTGGGGGCGCTCCGCCGCGCACAGATACGCAGTATTTT. It translates to CAISGGAPPRTDTQYF. This chain links TRBV10-3 with TRBJ2-3; tentative D call: TRBD1 (5 bases). V lost 4 bases, J lost 1 base, and 15 bases lay in between. The CDR3 length is 16 residues. Germline assignment: CDR1 ENHRY and CDR2 SYGVKD.